These 27 T cell receptor beta chains were sequenced from one sample in a study of control samples from healthy donors and cancer patients. TCRdb's table, derived via immunoSEQ multiplex PCR, lists solely in-frame clones and lacks some. The sample lists around 120,000 clones; about 95% were seen once. The source material was blood. These receptor sequences come from a man aged 25 to 40 in good health.

V is TRBV10-3 and J is TRBJ1-4, with D uncertain. Germline V gene data show CDR1 as ENHRY and CDR2 as SYGVKD. This CDR3 region has 13 residues. Trimming left V 8 bases short and J 7 bases short, with 14 bases between. The CDR3 DNA reads as TGTGCCATCGGCAGGTGGGGAGGTGAAAAACTGTTTTTT. Its protein product is CAIGRWGGEKLFF.

The rearrangement uses TRBV29-1 and TRBJ1-1; weak D call: TRBD1 (5 bases). The CDR3 length is 12 residues. V lost 6 bases and J 6 bases, leaving 14 bases between the germline ends. Germline lookup yields CDR1 SQVTM and CDR2 ANQGSEA. The CDR3 region has the DNA TGCAGCGTAACCGCCATGGGGGCTGAAGCTTTCTTT. Protein sequence: CSVTAMGAEAFF.

This rearrangement joins TRBV2 to TRBJ2-1, with D unclear. The CDR3 consists of 12 residues. CDR1 and CDR2 from the germline V gene are SNHLY and FYNNEI. Trimming stripped 4 bases from V and 3 bases from J, with 4 bases between. CDR3 residues: CASSAGYNEQFF. The CDR3, as DNA: TGTGCCAGCAGTGCGGGCTACAATGAGCAGTTCTTC.

The chain is built from TRBV9 and TRBJ1-2, with TRBD1 identical over 7 bases. Trimming at V came to 3 bases and at J to 4 bases, leaving 15 bases not matched to a gene. Germline V gives CDR1 SGDLS, CDR2 YYNGEE. This CDR3 is 17 amino acids long. CDR3 amino acids: CASSGLTGLMEGYGYTF. CDR3 DNA sequence: TGTGCCAGCAGCGGCTTGACAGGGCTGATGGAAGGCTATGGCTACACCTTC.

The chain employs TRBV5-1 and TRBJ2-7; the match to TRBD1 covers 9 bases. The CDR3 sequence is 16 residues long. The germline V gene has CDR1 SGHRS and CDR2 YFSETQ. V was clipped by 0 bases and J by 4 bases; unmatched bases: 8. The CDR3 protein is CASSLETGGGFYEQYF. The CDR3 coding sequence is TGCGCCAGCAGCTTGGAGACAGGGGGGGGATTTTACGAGCAGTACTTC.

This chain connects TRBV6-5 to TRBJ2-5; possibly TRBD1 for D (5 bases). The ends were cut back, 4 bases at V and 3 bases at J, with 9 bases in the middle. This CDR3 has 13 amino acids. Germline V lookup: CDR1 MNHEY, CDR2 SVGAGI. CDR3 region: CASSSGWEETQYF. For the CDR3, the DNA is TGTGCCAGCAGTTCAGGGTGGGAAGAGACCCAGTACTTC.

The rearrangement links TRBV6-5 to TRBJ1-2; no clear D gene. Trimming stripped 7 bases from V and 8 bases from J, with 14 bases between. CDR1 is MNHEY, CDR2 SVGAGI, per germline. The CDR3 consists of 12 residues. DNA for the CDR3: TGTGCCAGCACCTACTTTTCTCGCGGCTACACCTTC. Translated: CASTYFSRGYTF.

The chain carries TRBV27 and TRBJ1-6; no clear D. The CDR3 length is 14 residues. Germline V lookup: CDR1 MNHEY, CDR2 SMNVEV (reference sequence). The germline V and J ends were trimmed by 5 bases and 1 base, with 6 bases remaining between them. As DNA, the CDR3 is TGTGCCAGCAGTCCGACATCCTATAATTCACCCCTCCACTTT. Residues: CASSPTSYNSPLHF.

In DNA, the CDR3 is TGTGCCAGCAGTAGAGATTTTAATGAAAAACTGTTTTTT. Protein: CASSRDFNEKLFF. The chain carries TRBV6-6 and TRBJ1-4; D gene ambiguous. The germline gives CDR1 MNHNY, CDR2 SVGAGI (reference sequence). With 5 bases removed from V and 4 bases from J, the gap between germline ends came to 8 bases. CDR3 size: 13 residues.

This clone was picked up one time. V usage is TRBV12-3 or TRBV12-4 and J usage is TRBJ2-2; D unresolved. The V end lost 2 bases, the J end lost 6 bases, and 4 bases lay between the germline ends. The CDR3 spans 12 residues. CDR3: CASSLKPGELFF. CDR3 sequence (DNA): TGTGCCAGCAGTTTAAAGCCCGGGGAGCTGTTTTTT.

This clone appeared once. The V and J genes are TRBV15 and TRBJ1-1, with D maybe TRBD1 (5 bases). Germline-derived CDR1 and CDR2 are LNHNV and YYDKDF (reference sequence). V lost 3 bases and J 5 bases, leaving 10 bases between the germline ends. This CDR3 comprises 13 residues. CDR3 bases: TGTGCCACCAGCAGGTGGGGGTGGACTGAAGCTTTCTTT. Translated, it gives CATSRWGWTEAFF.

V usage is TRBV28 and J usage is TRBJ1-3; D unclear. The CDR3 has 12 amino acids. The germline V gene encodes CDR1 MDHEN and CDR2 SYDVKM. The V and J ends lost 11 bases and 3 bases respectively, with 11 bases between them. This CDR3 is CAASGVGNTIYF. CDR3 nucleotide sequence: TGTGCCGCCTCGGGAGTTGGAAACACCATATATTTT. Complete variable domain (other parts from reference TRBV28 and TRBJ1-3): DVKVTQSSRYLVKRTGEKVFLECVQDMDHENMFWYRQDPGLGLRLIYFSYDVKMKEKGDIPEGYSVSREKKERFSLILESASTNQTSMYLCAASGVGNTIYFGEGSWLTVV.

CDR3 amino acids: CAWAIQGPLGEQYF. CDR3 DNA sequence: TGTGCCTGGGCCATACAGGGGCCCCTCGGGGAGCAGTACTTC. The chain links TRBV30 to TRBJ2-7; TRBD1 matches 7 bases. The CDR3 consists of 14 residues. The junction had 14 bases not matched to a gene; V was cut back by 5 bases and J by 7 bases. Germline V CDR1 and CDR2: GTSNPN, SVGIG (reference sequence).

This rearrangement joins TRBV27 to TRBJ1-3; D is undetermined. The CDR3 contains 14 residues. V was trimmed by 3 bases and J by 3 bases, leaving 9 bases between them. In germline, CDR1 is MNHEY, CDR2 SMNVEV (reference sequence). The CDR3 loop is CASSLTSFGNTIYF. The CDR3 region has the DNA TGTGCCAGCAGTTTGACTTCCTTTGGAAACACCATATATTTT.

This chain uses TRBV6-6 with TRBJ1-5, with D unclear. Germline values: CDR1 MNHNY, CDR2 SVGAGI (reference sequence). V gave up 8 bases and J gave up 0 bases, with 5 bases separating them. This CDR3 spans 12 amino acids. CDR3 bases: TGTGCCAGCCATAATAGCAATCAGCCCCAGCATTTT. As protein: CASHNSNQPQHF.

This rearrangement joins TRBV24-1 to TRBJ1-5; no clear D gene. Trimming took 3 bases from V and 4 from J, leaving 6 bases between them. Germline CDR1 is KGHDR and CDR2 is SFDVKD. The CDR3 totals 13 residues. In DNA form, the CDR3 reads TGTGCCACCAGTGATGGGAGAAATCAGCCCCAGCATTTT. Amino acid sequence: CATSDGRNQPQHF.

The rearrangement uses TRBV28 and TRBJ1-1; no definite D call. Trimming cost V 5 bases and J 5 bases, with 9 bases left between them. CDR1 and CDR2 (germline): MDHEN, SYDVKM. This CDR3 is 12 amino acids long. The CDR3 here is CASSTSQTEAFF. CDR3 in DNA: TGTGCCAGCAGTACCTCACAGACTGAAGCTTTCTTT.

This chain uses TRBV5-1 with TRBJ1-5; no definite D call. The V end was cut by 0 bases, the J end by 4 bases, with 5 bases between. Germline V gives CDR1 SGHRS, CDR2 YFSETQ. The CDR3 length is 13 residues. The CDR3 DNA reads as TGCGCCAGCAGCTTGGGGGATAATCAGCCCCAGCATTTT. As protein: CASSLGDNQPQHF.

This chain uses TRBV15 with TRBJ1-2, with 8 bases that match TRBD1. Germline V gene data show CDR1 as LNHNV and CDR2 as YYDKDF (reference sequence). Germline trimming cut 1 base from V and 8 bases from J; bases unmatched to any gene: 6. The CDR3 has 14 amino acids. CDR3 sequence reads: CATSRGGQGEGYTF. The CDR3 nucleotides are TGTGCCACCAGCAGAGGTGGACAGGGAGAGGGCTACACCTTC. The entire variable domain, with the rest obtained from reference TRBV15 and TRBJ1-2, is as follows: DAMVIQNPRYQVTQFGKPVTLSCSQTLNHNVMYWYQQKSSQAPKLLFHYYDKDFNNEADTPDNFQSRRPNTSFCFLDIRSPGLGDTAMYLCATSRGGQGEGYTFGSGTRLTVV.

A single count supports this clone. This chain joins TRBV7-9 and TRBJ1-1; tentatively, D is TRBD1 (5 bases). This CDR3 has 14 amino acids. The germline V gene has CDR1 SEHNR and CDR2 FQNEAQ (reference sequence). The V and J ends lost 7 bases and 6 bases respectively, with 18 bases between them. CDR3 in amino acids: CASTYNGRGPEAFF. Here the CDR3 DNA reads TGTGCCAGCACCTATAACGGGAGGGGACCTGAAGCTTTCTTT.

This rearrangement joins TRBV4-1 to TRBJ1-6; TRBD1 is a possible D gene (5 bases). The V end lost 5 bases, the J end lost 4 bases, and 18 bases lay between the germline ends. Germline V gene data show CDR1 as MGHRA and CDR2 as YSYEKL. This CDR3 is 17 amino acids long. CDR3 residues: CASSSKVRDPYNSPLHF. DNA for the CDR3: TGCGCCAGCAGCTCGAAGGTCAGGGACCCTTATAATTCACCCCTCCACTTT.

This sequence joins TRBV11-3 and TRBJ2-7; possible D gene TRBD2, 5 bases. Looked up from germline, CDR1 is SGHNT and CDR2 is YENEEA. V was clipped by 6 bases and J by 7 bases, with 13 bases between them. This CDR3 region has 12 residues. In DNA form, the CDR3 reads TGTGCCAGCAGTCATACCGGGGAGGAGCAGTACTTC. Translation: CASSHTGEEQYF.

The V and J genes are TRBV4-1 and TRBJ2-2, with D possibly matching TRBD2 (5 bases). In germline, CDR1 is MGHRA, CDR2 YSYEKL. The CDR3 contains 14 residues. Deletions cut 1 base from V and 7 bases from J, with 10 bases between. As DNA, the CDR3 is TGCGCCAGCAGCCAAGGGGAGCTTGTCGGGGAGCTGTTTTTT. Translated, it gives CASSQGELVGELFF.

CDR3 protein: CAWSAGLNQPQHF. In DNA, the CDR3 is TGTGCCTGGAGTGCAGGGCTCAATCAGCCCCAGCATTTT. The V call is TRBV30, the J call TRBJ1-5; tentatively, D is TRBD1 (5 bases). CDR1 is GTSNPN, CDR2 SVGIG, per germline (reference sequence). Trimming removed 1 base at V and 3 bases at J, with 7 bases between. The CDR3 has 13 amino acids. The whole variable domain, remainder taken from reference TRBV30 and TRBJ1-5, is SQTIHQWPATLVQPVGSPLSLECTVEGTSNPNLYWYRQAAGRGLQLLFYSVGIGQISSEVPQNLSASRPQDRQFILSSKKLLLSDSGFYLCAWSAGLNQPQHFGDGTRLSIL.

This chain uses TRBV4-1 with TRBJ2-1; D call uncertain. CDR3 size: 13 residues. The germline CDR1 and CDR2 sequences are MGHRA and YSYEKL. V lost 3 bases and J 4 bases, leaving 7 bases between the germline ends. The CDR3: CASSQNSYNEQFF. The CDR3 DNA reads TGCGCCAGCAGCCAGAATTCTTACAATGAGCAGTTCTTC.

This sequence joins TRBV27 and TRBJ2-7; tentative D call: TRBD2 (6 bases). Trimming cost V 8 bases and J 6 bases, with 14 bases left between them. Per the germline V gene, CDR1 is MNHEY and CDR2 is SMNVEV (reference sequence). This CDR3 contains 12 residues. The CDR3 DNA follows: TGTGCCAGCGGGGAGGCCCCCCCCGAGCAGTACTTC. Translated, it gives CASGEAPPEQYF.

DNA of the CDR3: TGCGCCAGCAGCCCCGAGGCTAGCGTGTCCTACGAGCAGTACTTC. Its protein is CASSPEASVSYEQYF. The genes are TRBV5-1 and TRBJ2-7; D might be TRBD2 (6 bases). The CDR3 contains 15 residues. V lost 4 bases and J 1 base, leaving 15 bases between the germline ends. CDR1 SGHRS and CDR2 YFSETQ come from the germline V gene.